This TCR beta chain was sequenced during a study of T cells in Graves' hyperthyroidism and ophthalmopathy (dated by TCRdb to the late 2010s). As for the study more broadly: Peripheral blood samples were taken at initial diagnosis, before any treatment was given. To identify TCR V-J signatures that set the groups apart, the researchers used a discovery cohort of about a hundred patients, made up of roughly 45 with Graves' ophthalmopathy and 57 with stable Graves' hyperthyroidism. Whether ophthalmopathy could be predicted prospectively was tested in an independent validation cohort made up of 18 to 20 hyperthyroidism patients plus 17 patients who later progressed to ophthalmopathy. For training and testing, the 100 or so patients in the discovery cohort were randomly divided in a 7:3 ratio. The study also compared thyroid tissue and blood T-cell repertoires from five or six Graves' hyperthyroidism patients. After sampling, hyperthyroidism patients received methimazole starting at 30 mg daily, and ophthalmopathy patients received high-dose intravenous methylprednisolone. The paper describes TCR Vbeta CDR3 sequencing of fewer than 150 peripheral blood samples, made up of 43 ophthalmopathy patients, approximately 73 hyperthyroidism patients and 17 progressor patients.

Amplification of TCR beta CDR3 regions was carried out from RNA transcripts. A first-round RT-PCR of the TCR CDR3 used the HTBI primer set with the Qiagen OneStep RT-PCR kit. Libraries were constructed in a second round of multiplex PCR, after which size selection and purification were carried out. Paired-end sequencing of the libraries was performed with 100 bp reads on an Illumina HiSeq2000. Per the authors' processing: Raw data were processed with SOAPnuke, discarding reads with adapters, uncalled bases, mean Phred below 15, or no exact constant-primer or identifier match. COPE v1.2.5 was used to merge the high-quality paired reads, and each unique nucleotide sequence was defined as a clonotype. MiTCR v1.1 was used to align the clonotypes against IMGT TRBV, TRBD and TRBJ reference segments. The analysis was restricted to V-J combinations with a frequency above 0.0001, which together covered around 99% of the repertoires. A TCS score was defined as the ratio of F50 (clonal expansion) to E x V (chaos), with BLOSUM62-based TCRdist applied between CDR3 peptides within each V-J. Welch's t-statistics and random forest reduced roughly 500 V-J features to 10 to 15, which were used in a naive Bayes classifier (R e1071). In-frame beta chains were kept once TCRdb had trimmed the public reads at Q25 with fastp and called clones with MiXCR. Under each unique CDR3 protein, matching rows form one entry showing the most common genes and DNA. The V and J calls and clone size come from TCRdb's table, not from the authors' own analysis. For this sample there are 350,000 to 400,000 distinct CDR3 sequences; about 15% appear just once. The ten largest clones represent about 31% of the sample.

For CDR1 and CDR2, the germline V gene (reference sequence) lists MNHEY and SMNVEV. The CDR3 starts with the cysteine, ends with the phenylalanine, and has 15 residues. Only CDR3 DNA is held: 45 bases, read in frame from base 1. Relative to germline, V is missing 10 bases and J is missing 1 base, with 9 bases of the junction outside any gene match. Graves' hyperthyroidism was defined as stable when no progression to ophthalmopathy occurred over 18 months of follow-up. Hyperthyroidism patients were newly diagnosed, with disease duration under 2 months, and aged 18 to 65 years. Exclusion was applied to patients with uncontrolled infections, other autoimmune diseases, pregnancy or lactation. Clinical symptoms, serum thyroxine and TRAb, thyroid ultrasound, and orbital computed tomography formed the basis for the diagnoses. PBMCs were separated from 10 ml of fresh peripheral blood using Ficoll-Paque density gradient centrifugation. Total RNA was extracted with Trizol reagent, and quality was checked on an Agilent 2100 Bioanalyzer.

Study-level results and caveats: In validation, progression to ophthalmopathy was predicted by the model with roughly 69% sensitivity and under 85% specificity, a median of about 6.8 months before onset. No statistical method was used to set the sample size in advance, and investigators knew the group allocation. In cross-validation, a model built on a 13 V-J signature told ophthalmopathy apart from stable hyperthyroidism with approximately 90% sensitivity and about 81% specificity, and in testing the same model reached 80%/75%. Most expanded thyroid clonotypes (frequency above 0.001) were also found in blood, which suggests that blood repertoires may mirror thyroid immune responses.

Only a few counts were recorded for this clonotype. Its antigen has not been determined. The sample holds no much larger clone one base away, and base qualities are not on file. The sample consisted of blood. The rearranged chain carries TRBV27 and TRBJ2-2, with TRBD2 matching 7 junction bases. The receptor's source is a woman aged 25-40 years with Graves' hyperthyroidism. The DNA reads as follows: TGTGCCACCGGCTCCGGGACTAAGAACACCGGGGAGCTGTTTTTT. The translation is CATGSGTKNTGELFF.